There are many counts of the clone carrying this TCR beta chain. Its antigen remains unidentified. The data are from a study of early T cells in non-severe SARS-CoV-2 infection. Study details: Chains were not paired, and sequencing was done on bulk RNA from unsorted whole blood.

Each single cDNA molecule received a unique molecular identifier. TCRdb called the 5' RACE reads again in MiXCR, with one record for every CDR3 protein. This repertoire shows roughly 51,000 distinct CDR3 sequences, more than 5.5% found once; its top ten account for approximately 2.8%. The study's findings and limits: VDJdb matching skewed toward anti-spike CD8 responses, missing private and CD4 specificities.

Per germline, CDR1 SEHNR and CDR2 FQNEAQ (reference sequence). V gave up 5 bases and J gave up 3 bases; unmatched junction bases: 11. This CDR3 contains 16 residues. Specimen: whole blood, collected at baseline. The source of this sequence is an adult who was a healthcare worker with PCR-confirmed SARS-CoV-2 infection or an uninfected control (not recorded which). This chain joins TRBV7-9 and TRBJ2-5; 8 bases map to TRBD1. The CDR3: CASSPPGGQEKETQYF. CDR3 nucleotide sequence: TGTGCCAGCAGCCCGCCAGGGGGACAGGAAAAAGAGACCCAGTACTTC.